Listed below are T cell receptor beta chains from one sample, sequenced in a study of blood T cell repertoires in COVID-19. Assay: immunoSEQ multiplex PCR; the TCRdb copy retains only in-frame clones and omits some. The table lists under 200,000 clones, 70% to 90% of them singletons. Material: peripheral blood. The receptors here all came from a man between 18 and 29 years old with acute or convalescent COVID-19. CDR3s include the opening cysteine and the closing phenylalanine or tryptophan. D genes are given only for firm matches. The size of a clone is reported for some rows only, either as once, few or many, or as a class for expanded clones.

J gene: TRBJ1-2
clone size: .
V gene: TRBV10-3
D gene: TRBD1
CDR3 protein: CAISVGQGDYGYTF
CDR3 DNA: TGTGCCATCAGTGTCGGTCAGGGGGACTATGGCTACACCTTC

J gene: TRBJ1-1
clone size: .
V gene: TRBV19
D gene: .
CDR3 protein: CASSIKQLNTEAFF
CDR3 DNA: TGTGCCAGTAGTATAAAACAACTGAACACTGAAGCTTTCTTT

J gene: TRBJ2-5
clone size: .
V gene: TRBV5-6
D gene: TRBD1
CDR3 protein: CASSFGTGVETQYF
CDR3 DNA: TGTGCCAGCAGCTTTGGGACAGGGGTTGAGACCCAGTACTTC

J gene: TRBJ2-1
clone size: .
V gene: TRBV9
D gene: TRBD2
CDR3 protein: CASSVSLAGFNEQFF
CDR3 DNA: TGTGCCAGCAGCGTAAGTCTAGCGGGGTTCAATGAGCAGTTCTTC

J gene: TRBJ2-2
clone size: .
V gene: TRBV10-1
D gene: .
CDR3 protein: CASSESGAGELFF
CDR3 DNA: TGCGCCAGCAGTGAGTCAGGGGCCGGGGAGCTGTTTTTT

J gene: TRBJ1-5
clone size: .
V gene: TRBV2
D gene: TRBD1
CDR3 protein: CASSPGTVSQPQHF
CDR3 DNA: TGTGCCAGCAGTCCCGGGACAGTCAGTCAGCCCCAGCATTTT

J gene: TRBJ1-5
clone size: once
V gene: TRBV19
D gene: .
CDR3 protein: CASSTRDTNQPQHF
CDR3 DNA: TGTGCCAGTAGTACCCGGGACACCAATCAGCCCCAGCATTTT

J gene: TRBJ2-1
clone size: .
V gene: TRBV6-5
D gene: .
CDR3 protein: CASSYFTGNYNEQFF
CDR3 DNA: TGTGCCAGCAGTTACTTCACGGGGAATTACAATGAGCAGTTCTTC

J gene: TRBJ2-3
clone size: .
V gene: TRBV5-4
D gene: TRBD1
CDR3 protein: CASSRQGLSTDTQYF
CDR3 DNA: TGTGCCAGCAGCAGACAGGGGCTTAGCACAGATACGCAGTATTTT

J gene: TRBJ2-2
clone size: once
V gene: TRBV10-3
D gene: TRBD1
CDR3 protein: CAISESRGTDNTGELFF
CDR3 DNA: TGTGCCATCAGTGAGTCTAGGGGGACAGATAACACCGGGGAGCTGTTTTTT

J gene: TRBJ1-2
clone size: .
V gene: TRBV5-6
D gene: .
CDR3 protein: CASLGGHGYTF
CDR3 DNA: TGTGCCAGCTTGGGAGGGCATGGCTACACCTTC

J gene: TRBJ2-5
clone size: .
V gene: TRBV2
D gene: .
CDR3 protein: CATQGWETQYF
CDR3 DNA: TGTGCCACCCAGGGTTGGGAGACCCAGTACTTC

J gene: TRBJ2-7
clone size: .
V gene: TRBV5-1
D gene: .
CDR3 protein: CASSSGTPYEQYF
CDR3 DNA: TGCGCCAGCAGCTCTGGGACTCCCTACGAGCAGTACTTC

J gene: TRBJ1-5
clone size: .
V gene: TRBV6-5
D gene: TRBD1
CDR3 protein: CASRAGQGEVQPQHF
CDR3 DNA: TGTGCCAGCAGGGCAGGACAGGGGGAAGTTCAGCCCCAGCATTTT

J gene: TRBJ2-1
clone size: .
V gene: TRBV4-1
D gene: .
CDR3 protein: CASSHNSDEQFF
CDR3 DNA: TGCGCCAGCAGCCATAATAGCGATGAGCAGTTCTTC

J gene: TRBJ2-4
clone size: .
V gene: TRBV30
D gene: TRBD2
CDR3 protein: CAWSVGGSSKNIQYF
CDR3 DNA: TGTGCCTGGAGTGTCGGGGGGTCGAGCAAAAACATTCAGTACTTC

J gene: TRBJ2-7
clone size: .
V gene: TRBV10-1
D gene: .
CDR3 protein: CASSRKQTPYEQYF
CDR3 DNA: TGCGCCAGCAGTCGTAAACAGACCCCCTACGAGCAGTACTTC

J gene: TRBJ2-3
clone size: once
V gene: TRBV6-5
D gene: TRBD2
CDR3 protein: CASSYVAGGPDTQYF
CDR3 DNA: TGTGCCAGCAGTTACGTAGCGGGGGGGCCAGATACGCAGTATTTT

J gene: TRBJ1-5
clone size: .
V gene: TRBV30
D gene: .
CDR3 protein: CAWSVSRGNQPQHF
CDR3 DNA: TGTGCCTGGAGTGTATCAAGGGGGAATCAGCCCCAGCATTTT

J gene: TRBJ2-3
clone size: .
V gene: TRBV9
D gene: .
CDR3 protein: CASSAFYTDTQYF
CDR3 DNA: TGTGCCAGCAGCGCGTTTTACACAGATACGCAGTATTTT

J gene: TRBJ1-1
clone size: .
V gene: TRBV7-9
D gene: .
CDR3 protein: CASSLSRTMAEAFF
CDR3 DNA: TGTGCCAGCAGCTTAAGTAGGACAATGGCTGAAGCTTTCTTT

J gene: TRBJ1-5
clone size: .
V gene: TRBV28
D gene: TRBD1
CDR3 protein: CATTGGYNQPQHF
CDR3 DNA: TGTGCCACCACAGGGGGGTACAATCAGCCCCAGCATTTT

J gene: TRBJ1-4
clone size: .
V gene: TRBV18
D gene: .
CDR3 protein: CASSPQEKLFF
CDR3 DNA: TGTGCCAGCTCACCTCAGGAAAAACTGTTTTTT

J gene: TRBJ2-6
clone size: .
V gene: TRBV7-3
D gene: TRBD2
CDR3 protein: CASSFSSGGTGANVLTF
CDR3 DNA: TGTGCCAGCAGCTTCAGTAGCGGGGGGACTGGGGCCAACGTCCTGACTTTC

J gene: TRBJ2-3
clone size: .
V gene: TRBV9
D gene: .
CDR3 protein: CASSVAARATSTDTQYF
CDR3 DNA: TGTGCCAGCAGCGTAGCTGCCAGGGCGACTAGCACAGATACGCAGTATTTT

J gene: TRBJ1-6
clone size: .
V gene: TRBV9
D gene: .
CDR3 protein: CASSSREGGISPGNSPLHF
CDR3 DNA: TGTGCCAGCAGCTCACGAGAGGGGGGGATCTCTCCGGGGAATTCACCCCTCCACTTT

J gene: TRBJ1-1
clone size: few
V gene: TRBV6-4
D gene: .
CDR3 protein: CASSDSANTEAFF
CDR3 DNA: TGTGCCAGCAGTGACTCGGCTAACACTGAAGCTTTCTTT

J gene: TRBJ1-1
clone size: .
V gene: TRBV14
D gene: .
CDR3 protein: CASSRSQWSAFF
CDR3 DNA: TGTGCCAGCAGCCGATCACAGTGGTCGGCTTTCTTT